This record concerns one T cell receptor (beta chain) sequence. Its antigen remains unidentified. Within one base of it there is no much larger clone, and no base qualities were kept. Library preparation was by the immunoSEQ multiplex PCR assay. For the multiplex PCR, a mixture combining 60 forward primers for TCR Vbeta segments and 13 reverse primers for TCR Jbeta segments was used. The CDR3 region of rearranged TCR beta genes was amplified from genomic DNA with a multiplex PCR assay. The Illumina HiSeq System was used to sequence the amplified TCR beta libraries as 87-base-pair reads. As for the authors' bioinformatics: Across the 500 to 750 repertoires, a later analysis counted tens of millions of unique TCR beta chains, roughly 11 million of which were shared by at least two donors. A nearest-neighbor algorithm error-corrected the raw reads and collapsed the reads into unique sequences, merging closely related sequences to remove PCR and sequencing errors. Alignment of CDR3 sequences to IMGT reference sequences was used to assign V, D and J gene segments. For a sequence to be retained, at least a six-nucleotide match to both a V gene segment and a J gene segment was required. A rearrangement was called productive if the CDR3 had no stop codons and remained in frame with V and J, and every other rearrangement was called non-productive. Following IMGT convention, CDR3 was defined as the stretch from the second conserved V-encoded cysteine up to the conserved J-encoded phenylalanine. In an earlier analysis of more than 550 of the donors, sequences lacking an unambiguous match to a single V gene segment were excluded. In an earlier analysis of 500 to 750 of the donors, V segments were called functional above 56.7% productive rearrangements and were called segregating when the between-donor standard deviation exceeded 5%. To diagnose cytomegalovirus status from the catalog of TCR beta chain sequences, a statistical classification framework was built. In a later analysis, TCR nucleotide sequences were compared against IMGT/GENE-DB human TR gene sequences so that V and J genes could be assigned. Using the TCRdist pipeline, a later analysis assigned CDR3 sequences along with most-parsimonious VDJ recombination scenarios. In a later analysis, each TCR beta chain was defined by its CDR3 amino acid sequence together with its V-gene family, and reads without a unique V-gene family were excluded. A later analysis removed roughly 590 highly shared, low-generation-probability nucleotide sequences to deal with suspected cross-contamination and a sequencing artifact. For each public chain, a later analysis derived a clonal expansion index from normalized ranks of inferred template counts within each repertoire. Generation probabilities in a later analysis came from a VDJ recombination model fitted to out-of-frame rearrangements, and those results were checked against IGoR. In a later analysis, TCR-TCR, TCR-HLA and TCR-CMV co-occurrence was scored with hypergeometric tests, and a repertoire-size bias correction was applied to TCR pairs. In a later analysis, false discovery rates were estimated by permuting HLA or CMV assignments 20 times. In a later analysis, co-occurring TCRs were grouped using DBSCAN, with TCRdist sequence similarity added in when clustering inside HLA-allele-positive subsets. For co-occurrence clustering, repertoires with fewer than 30,000 or more than 120,000 public chains were excluded, along with five or six repertoires with anomalous nucleotide sharing. The table comes from immuneACCESS by way of TCRdb, which keeps in-frame sequences with V and J called. Part of the clones is missing from these tables; in studies checked, under half for an unresolved V gene and the rest for unknown reasons. The D gene and trimming were derived from the DNA, and the V and J assignments and clone size from that table. The sample table holds under 200,000 clones, of which just under 80% were seen once. Of the sample, 2.5% to 3.5% is held by the ten largest clones.

This specimen comes from a study of cytomegalovirus exposure and HLA in healthy donors (dated by TCRdb to about 2017). Regarding the complete study: According to an earlier analysis of 587 of the donors, 150 million to 200 million T cells yielded some 110 million unique TCR beta sequences and more than 250 Gb of sequence data. Approximately 310 gigabases of sequencing data and 78 million or so unique TCR sequences were included in an early release covering 500 to 750 HLA-typed donors. Of the 300 to 450 genotyped donors, approximately 80% fell in the genetic ancestry cluster associated with self-reported Caucasian donors. The study aimed to test whether signatures of past pathogen exposure could be identified by cataloging public T cell receptors. Using immunosequencing, the study profiled T cell repertoires from about 620 subjects and related those repertoires to cytomegalovirus serostatus. In addition to the first cohort of roughly 670 subjects, a separate validation cohort of 120 different subjects was used. To predict cytomegalovirus infection status, the study brought together high-throughput TCR immunosequencing, statistical association of individual TCRs with disease status, and machine learning. A later analysis re-analyzed previously published TCR beta repertoires from 600 to 850 donors and added high-resolution HLA genotyping to study TCR occurrence patterns. Rather than drawing on any new phenotypic data, the later analysis identified candidate immune exposures from TCR beta sequences and the way those sequences occurred across donors. An earlier analysis of around 540 of the donors applied high-throughput TCR beta sequencing to assess whether each TCR beta V gene segment acted as functional or pseudogenic. Donor age, sex, ethnicity and CMV serostatus were compiled alongside the repertoire data. A later genetic analysis took genome-wide SNP genotypes for about 65% of the 666 donors and used that subset as a discovery cohort. Every discovery cohort repertoire had been produced on one sequencing platform. HLA typing covered class I and class II loci at four-digit resolution. The number of donors typed differed by locus, with about 629-640 for A, B, C, DRB1 and DQB1, approximately 500 for DQA1, some 570 for DPA1, and around 450 for DPB1. Because of strong linkage in the cohort, 4 to 6 DR-DQ haplotypes were treated as single units for association and clustering. Across 398 genotyped donors of the cohort, an average of roughly 230,000 unique TCR beta nucleotide sequences per donor were sequenced, and 15% to 20% of those sequences were non-productive.

CDR1 is given as SQVTM and CDR2 as ANQGSEA, both from the germline V gene. Inclusive of the bounding cysteine and phenylalanine, the CDR3 is 16 residues long. Only the CDR3 portion is preserved as DNA: 48 bases, with reading frame beginning at the first base. V is cut back by 4 bases and J by 4 bases, with 12 bases in the junction unmatched. The cohort consisted of approximately 670 healthy bone marrow donors. Cohort members were all nominally healthy when sampled, although unrecorded immune exposures were likely present. The donor tested CMV seropositive and was one of the 289 seropositive cohort members. Each donor provided a peripheral blood sample, and peripheral blood mononuclear cells were used for TCR beta sequencing. Genomic DNA was extracted from the blood cell samples with the Qiagen DNeasy Blood Extraction Kit. Results the study describes overall, beyond this receptor: Strong co-occurrence of HLA alleles, especially DR and DQ, made assigning TCR associations to individual alleles difficult. In both the original and validation cohorts, the classifier was reported to diagnose cytomegalovirus status with high specificity and sensitivity. This cohort had only TCR beta chains sequenced, and the lack of alpha or paired-chain data limited which features could be detected. A group of highly shared sequence variants was considered likely to be a technical artifact of the sequencing pipeline. Fewer than 20 rarely observed V segments, including chromosome 9 orphons, were excluded from the earlier analysis of about 500 of the donors because counts were too low. In vitro tests confirmed that a few of the cytomegalovirus-associated TCR beta chains recognize cytomegalovirus antigens. In a later analysis, TCR association rates were found to vary across HLA loci, with the most associated TCRs seen for DRB1 alleles and the fewest for HLA-C alleles. Some IMGT-functional V segments, including TRBV6-2 and TRBV6-3, could not be distinguished by the 87-base-pair reads and were therefore excluded. In a later analysis, several top co-occurrence clusters were reported to appear linked to parvovirus B19, influenza, CMV and Epstein-Barr virus. The authors suggested that the approach could potentially be generalized to other disease states and immunological phenotypes. At a false discovery rate of 0.05, a later analysis linked about 16,000 TCR beta sequences to specific HLA alleles. V-gene and J-gene trimming of TCR beta chains was associated with a missense DCLRE1C variant in a later genetic analysis, and the association was replicated in an independent cohort. Across donors, most TCR sequences were observed very rarely, whereas some public TCRs were present in many individuals. Because HLA typing was missing for some donors at each locus, association tests included only the typed subset. A later analysis found that HLA-associated TCR beta chains were more clonally expanded and had lower generation probabilities than equally common non-associated chains. In a later analysis, most CMV-associated TCR beta chains were found to appear HLA-restricted, with HLA associations seemingly driven largely by CMV exposure. A later genetic analysis reported fewer N-insertions in productive TCRs among donors in an Asian-associated ancestry cluster than the roughly 620-donor mean. In an earlier analysis of fewer than 750 of the donors, most TCR beta V segments were observed in productive rearrangements about 87% or about 30% of the time, broadly matching IMGT annotations. A further reported finding was that TCR beta sequences accurately predicted the HLA-A and HLA-B alleles for most subjects in the first cohort. Presence/absence analyses assumed roughly uniform sequencing depth across donors, an assumption that may not hold. The study gave a list of 150 to 200 TCR beta chains associated with cytomegalovirus. The only immune exposure information available for the cohort was CMV serostatus. Linkage disequilibrium might explain the correlated functional status among segregating V segments, but an unknown experimental factor could not be ruled out.

This chain joins TRBV29-1 to TRBJ1-2; the central 10 bases match TRBD1. The clonotype was recovered from a woman between 50 and 59 years old in good health and CMV-seropositive. Sequencing input: PBMCs. The CDR3 region has the sequence CSVGPAGTGARYGYTF. The bases read TGCAGCGTTGGACCAGCCGGGACAGGGGCCCGCTATGGCTACACCTTC. When the CDR3 is completed using the reference TRBV29-1 and TRBJ1-2 genes on either side, the full variable domain is SAVISQKPSRDICQRGTSLTIQCQVDSQVTMMFWYRQQPGQSLTLIATANQGSEATYESGFVIDKFPISRPNLTFSTLTVSNMSPEDSSIYLCSVGPAGTGARYGYTFGSGTRLTVV.